What follows are 13 T cell receptor beta chains derived from one specimen sequenced in a study of cytomegalovirus exposure and HLA in healthy donors. 13 Jbeta primers and 60 Vbeta primers were used for the PCR. Clones were read by immunoSEQ multiplex PCR, and TCRdb kept only the in-frame ones, dropping some. In the table there are about 100,000 clones, approximately 82% of which are singletons. Material: PBMCs. Receptors originate from a woman aged 18-29 years in good health and CMV-seronegative.

This chain joins TRBV4-1 and TRBJ2-7, with TRBD1 as a possible D gene (5 bases). V gave up 2 bases and J gave up 3 bases, with 11 bases separating them. In germline, CDR1 is MGHRA, CDR2 YSYEKL. The CDR3 consists of 14 residues. CDR3 DNA: TGCGCCAGCAGCCAACAGGGATCTAACTACGAGCAGTACTTC. Translated, it gives CASSQQGSNYEQYF.

The rearrangement joins TRBV19 to TRBJ2-7, with D possibly being TRBD1 (5 bases). V dropped 3 bases and J dropped 6 bases, with 12 bases sitting between them. Germline V gene sequence: CDR1 LNHDA, CDR2 SQIVND (reference sequence). This CDR3 comprises 13 residues. The CDR3 bases are TGTGCCAGTAGTATCGGCAGGGCGCGCGAGCAGTACTTC. It specifies CASSIGRAREQYF.

V gene TRBV5-1 combines with J gene TRBJ2-1, with TRBD2 matching over 9 bases. The V gene end was trimmed by 6 bases and the J gene end by 15 bases; junction bases not matched to a gene: 22. Germline values: CDR1 SGHRS, CDR2 YFSETQ. This CDR3 contains 16 residues. The CDR3 DNA sequence: TGCGCCAGCACCCCTGTGGGTAGCGGGGGCACAACCAGTAGGTTCTTC. Its protein is CASTPVGSGGTTSRFF.

The genes are TRBV9 and TRBJ1-5; D gene uncertain. V lost 0 bases, J lost 2 bases, and 3 bases lay in between. CDR1 and CDR2 from the germline V gene are SGDLS and YYNGEE. The CDR3 has 13 residues. In DNA form, the CDR3 reads TGTGCCAGCAGCGTAGCCGGCAATCAGCCCCAGCATTTT. Translating it yields CASSVAGNQPQHF.

This chain joins TRBV7-2 and TRBJ2-7, with 9 bases lining up with TRBD1. Looked up from germline, CDR1 is SGHTA and CDR2 is FQGNSA. V trimming: 2 bases; J trimming: 0 bases; junction bases outside the gene matches: 14. The CDR3 runs 19 residues. This chain's CDR3 is CASSLPAQTGQGRSYEQYF. DNA of the CDR3: TGTGCCAGCAGCTTACCCGCACAAACCGGACAGGGGCGCTCCTACGAGCAGTACTTC.

This rearrangement joins TRBV30 to TRBJ1-3, with D unresolved. V dropped 0 bases and J dropped 0 bases, with 9 bases sitting between them. Germline V gives CDR1 GTSNPN, CDR2 SVGIG (reference sequence). The CDR3 has 15 residues. CDR3 sequence (DNA): TGTGCCTGGAGTGTACCGGTACCCTCTGGAAACACCATATATTTT. It encodes CAWSVPVPSGNTIYF. Filled out from reference TRBV30 and TRBJ1-3, the complete variable domain reads SQTIHQWPATLVQPVGSPLSLECTVEGTSNPNLYWYRQAAGRGLQLLFYSVGIGQISSEVPQNLSASRPQDRQFILSSKKLLLSDSGFYLCAWSVPVPSGNTIYFGEGSWLTVV.

The CDR3 region has the DNA TGTGCCAGCAGCCCGCCAGGGGGACGGGAGCATCAGCCCCAGCATTTT. The encoded protein is CASSPPGGREHQPQHF. This chain joins TRBV7-2 and TRBJ1-5; 7 nucleotides agree with TRBD1. The CDR3 loop spans 16 amino acids. Germline CDR1 is SGHTA and CDR2 is FQGNSA. The V gene end was trimmed by 5 bases and the J gene end by 5 bases; junction bases not matched to a gene: 12.

J is TRBJ2-7 and V is TRBV4-1, with TRBD1 matching 7 bases. Germline-derived CDR1 and CDR2 are MGHRA and YSYEKL. The CDR3 is 16 amino acids. V was clipped by 1 base and J by 4 bases; unmatched bases: 10. CDR3 amino acids: CASSQVLRDRGYEQYF. DNA of the CDR3: TGCGCCAGCAGCCAAGTCCTCCGGGACAGAGGATACGAGCAGTACTTC.

The chain joins TRBV4-1 to TRBJ2-7; D is perhaps TRBD1 (5 bases). The germline V and J ends were trimmed by 4 bases and 4 bases, with 20 bases remaining between them. CDR1 and CDR2 (germline): MGHRA, YSYEKL. The CDR3 loop spans 16 amino acids. The CDR3 nucleotides read TGCGCCAGCAGCCTACAGATTCCGATAGGGGCATACGAGCAGTACTTC. This translates into CASSLQIPIGAYEQYF.

V and J are TRBV7-8 and TRBJ1-5, with TRBD1 matching over 7 bases. The CDR3 spans 21 residues. Trimming at V came to 5 bases and at J to 2 bases, leaving 24 bases not matched to a gene. Germline V gene lookup returns CDR1 SGHVS and CDR2 FQNEAQ. The CDR3: CASSPMVVGFAGQEGNQPQHF. The CDR3 DNA sequence: TGTGCCAGCAGCCCCATGGTTGTAGGGTTCGCCGGACAGGAAGGCAATCAGCCCCAGCATTTT.

The chain uses TRBV28 and TRBJ2-7; 10 nucleotides line up with TRBD2. J gave up 0 bases and V 2 bases, and 7 bases lay outside the gene matches. CDR3 length: 17 residues. Germline CDR1 is MDHEN and CDR2 is SYDVKM. The CDR3 nucleotides are TGTGCCAGCAGTTTAAGAGTTACTAGCGGGACCTCCTACGAGCAGTACTTC. Protein sequence: CASSLRVTSGTSYEQYF.

This sequence joins TRBV18 and TRBJ2-2; D is possibly TRBD2 (5 bases). V lost 4 bases and J 8 bases, leaving 11 bases between the germline ends. The CDR3 runs to 13 residues. Per the germline V gene, CDR1 is KGHSH and CDR2 is LQKENI. The DNA for the CDR3 is TGTGCCAGCTCACAACTAGGTCCGGGGGAGCTGTTTTTT. Translating it yields CASSQLGPGELFF.

As regards this clone: One end of the junction is discordant with germline, which a read error may explain. The chain has TRBV7-3 and TRBJ1-3; no clear D. CDR1 is SGHTA and CDR2 is FQGTGA in the germline V gene. CDR3 length: 15 residues. The CDR3 here is CASSPDSWSGDTIYF. Here the CDR3 DNA reads TGTGCCAGCAGCCCCGATTCGTGGTCTGGAGACACCATATATTTT.